This TCR beta chain was sequenced for a study of metastatic and nonmetastatic thyroid tumors. In its sample, this clone was seen a few times. Thyroid surgery was performed in patients who had received no treatment beforehand. MiXCR reprocessed the PCR reads for TCRdb. The table includes under 35,000 clones, around a quarter detected once. CDR1 and CDR2 (germline): MNHEY, SVGEGT. This CDR3 contains 16 residues. V gave up 10 bases and J gave up 3 bases, with 19 bases separating them. The gene calls are TRBV6-2 or TRBV6-3 and TRBJ2-6, with D uncertain. This receptor was identified in a female donor with papillary thyroid cancer or a benign thyroid nodule (not recorded which). Some clones in this sample may be carry-over from other donors' samples. The sequenced material came from blood. DNA for the CDR3: TGTGCCACCCGGGCCGTGGCACTCTATGGGGCCAACGTCCTGACTTTC. Its translation: CATRAVALYGANVLTF.